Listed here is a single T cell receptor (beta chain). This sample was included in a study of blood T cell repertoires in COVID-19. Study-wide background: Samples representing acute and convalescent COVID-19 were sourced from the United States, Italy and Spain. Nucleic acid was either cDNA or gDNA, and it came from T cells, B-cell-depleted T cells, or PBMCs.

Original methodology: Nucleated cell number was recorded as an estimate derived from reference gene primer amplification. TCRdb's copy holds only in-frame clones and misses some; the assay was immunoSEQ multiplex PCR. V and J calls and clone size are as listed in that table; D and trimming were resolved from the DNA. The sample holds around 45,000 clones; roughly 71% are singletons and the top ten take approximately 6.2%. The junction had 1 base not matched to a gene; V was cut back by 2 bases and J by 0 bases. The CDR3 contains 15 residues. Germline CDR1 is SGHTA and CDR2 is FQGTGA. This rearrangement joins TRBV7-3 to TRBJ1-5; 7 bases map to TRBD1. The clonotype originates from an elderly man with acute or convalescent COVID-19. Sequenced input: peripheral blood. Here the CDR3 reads CASSLQGDSNQPQHF. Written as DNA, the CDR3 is TGTGCCAGCAGCTTACAGGGGGATAGCAATCAGCCCCAGCATTTT.